A single sample gave rise to the 12 T cell receptor beta chains below, sequenced in a study of monozygotic twins with cystic fibrosis. The table came from immunoSEQ multiplex PCR; TCRdb's copy has only in-frame clones and leaves some out. The sample lists about 36,000 clones; about 80% were seen once. The source material was blood. The origin of the receptors is a girl between 2 and 10 years old with cystic fibrosis.

This chain connects TRBV20-1 to TRBJ1-3, with D possibly being TRBD1 (6 bases). Germline-derived CDR1 and CDR2 are DFQATT and SNEGSKA (reference sequence). V was clipped by 5 bases and J by 4 bases, with 6 bases between them. There are 11 residues in the CDR3. CDR3 DNA: TGCAGTGCTGACAGGGGAAACACCATATATTTT. Encoded protein: CSADRGNTIYF.

V and J are TRBV7-2 and TRBJ2-7; 9 positions agree with TRBD2. The CDR3 covers 16 residues. Germline trimming cut 5 bases from V and 7 bases from J; bases unmatched to any gene: 15. Germline assignment: CDR1 SGHTA and CDR2 FQGNSA. Here the CDR3 DNA reads TGTGCCAGCAGCCCCTTTGCGGGGGGGCCAGTGGGGGAGCAGTACTTC. This encodes CASSPFAGGPVGEQYF.

Worth noting for this clone: The sample contains more than one DNA sequence encoding this CDR3. The genes are TRBV20-1 and TRBJ2-3; D remains unclear. From germline, CDR1 is DFQATT and CDR2 SNEGSKA (reference sequence). This CDR3 region has 10 residues. V was clipped by 3 bases and J by 2 bases, with 0 bases between them. The CDR3 DNA reads as TGCAGTGCTAGCACAGATACGCAGTATTTT. Translating gives CSASTDTQYF.

This chain joins TRBV5-4 and TRBJ2-7; 11 bases match TRBD1. Germline V CDR1 and CDR2: SGHNT, YYREEE (reference sequence). CDR3 length: 14 residues. V lost 4 bases and J lost 1; bases outside the gene matches: 1. CDR3 DNA: TGTGCCAGCAGCCGGGACAGGGGGTCCTACGAGCAGTACTTC. Protein product: CASSRDRGSYEQYF.

V and J are TRBV5-1 and TRBJ1-2; 8 positions agree with TRBD1. The CDR3 has 14 residues. Losses at the gene ends were 6 bases for V and 7 bases for J; bases not matched to a gene: 11. CDR1 is SGHRS, CDR2 YFSETQ, per germline. CDR3: CASKPGTGSSGYTF. The CDR3 bases are TGCGCCAGCAAACCAGGGACAGGTAGTAGTGGCTACACCTTC.

This chain links TRBV29-1 with TRBJ1-2, with 8 bases aligning to TRBD1. The CDR3 loop spans 15 amino acids. The germline V gene encodes CDR1 SQVTM and CDR2 ANQGSEA. Trimming took 6 bases from V and 5 from J; bases not matched to a gene: 14. In nucleotides, the CDR3 is TGCAGCGTAGGGGGCAGGGGGCGTAAAACGTATGGCTACACCTTC. Translating gives CSVGGRGRKTYGYTF.

This clone was seen only a few times. J is TRBJ1-6 and V is TRBV14, with D possibly TRBD1 on 5 matching bases. The CDR3 is 15 amino acids. The V end lost 0 bases, the J end lost 7 bases, and 10 bases lay between the germline ends. Per germline, CDR1 SGHDN and CDR2 FVKESK. The CDR3 region is CASSQEAGWNSPLHF. CDR3 DNA sequence: TGTGCCAGCAGCCAAGAGGCAGGGTGGAATTCACCCCTCCACTTT.

The CDR3: CASSPLGGNYGYTF. CDR3 nucleotide sequence: TGTGCCAGCAGCCCCCTAGGAGGGAACTATGGCTACACCTTC. The chain recombines TRBV4-2 with TRBJ1-2, with D hard to call. The germline V gene encodes CDR1 LGHNA and CDR2 YNFKEQ. Trimming removed 4 bases from V and 2 bases from J, with 11 bases in between. The CDR3 totals 14 residues.

V is TRBV2 and J is TRBJ2-7; no reliable D call. Trimming removed 1 base from V and 9 bases from J, with 16 bases in between. The CDR3 runs 14 residues. Germline-derived CDR1 and CDR2 are SNHLY and FYNNEI. The CDR3 loop reads CASSEGNKAYGQYF. The CDR3 DNA reads as TGTGCCAGCAGTGAAGGAAACAAGGCTTATGGGCAGTACTTC.

The chain employs TRBV2 and TRBJ2-1, with TRBD2 matching 12 bases. The CDR3 totals 17 residues. The junction had 11 bases not matched to a gene; V was cut back by 6 bases and J by 5 bases. Germline V gene sequence: CDR1 SNHLY, CDR2 FYNNEI. The CDR3 spells CASRHNPSGGVDNEQFF. The CDR3, as DNA: TGTGCCAGCAGGCATAATCCTAGCGGGGGGGTAGACAATGAGCAGTTCTTC.

CDR3 coding DNA: TGTGCCAGCAGTGTTACTAAGGGCGGGGGGGTCCCGGATACGCAGTATTTT. Translating gives CASSVTKGGGVPDTQYF. The chain employs TRBV6-1 and TRBJ2-3; TRBD2 matches 9 bases. The CDR3 covers 17 residues. With 4 bases clipped from V and 6 bases from J, the junction kept 14 bases outside the gene matches. Per the germline V gene, CDR1 is MNHNS and CDR2 is SASEGT.

CDR3 nucleotides: TGCGCCAGCAGCTCGGGACTAGCCTTCCATTCCAGCTCCTACGAGCAGTACTTC. It encodes CASSSGLAFHSSSYEQYF. The chain carries TRBV5-1 and TRBJ2-7; 9 positions agree with TRBD2. The CDR3 totals 18 residues. The V gene's germline CDR1 is SGHRS and CDR2 YFSETQ. V was clipped by 3 bases and J by 0 bases; unmatched bases: 13.